This TCR beta chain was profiled in a study of shared clonotypes between healthy human individuals. The repertoire was sequenced with immunoSEQ multiplex PCR; TCRdb's copy has only in-frame clones and lacks some. In the table there are approximately 1.5 million clones, around 98% of which are singletons. CDR1 SNHLY and CDR2 FYNNEI come from the germline V gene. The CDR3 is made up of 12 amino acids. V shed 7 bases and J shed 7 bases, with 13 bases lying between them. J is TRBJ1-2 and V is TRBV2; D is perhaps TRBD1 (5 bases). Sequencing was carried out using naive CD4+ T cells sorted from blood. Described subset: CD45RA+ positively selected. This receptor was taken from a man younger than 40 in good health. The CDR3 nucleotides read TGTGCCAGCAACCAGGGTAATGGTGGCTACACCTTC. This codes for CASNQGNGGYTF.